The TCR beta chain described here comes from a study of human T cells and chemical hapten exposure. Study-wide results and caveats: Expanded TCR counts at PT1 went up together with patch test score, a positive correlation.

Time point specified: patch test 1, 2 weeks after DPC sensitization. This sample's treatment: therapeutic diphenylcyclopropenone sensitization with weekly scalp DPC. Germline V gives CDR1 SEHNR, CDR2 FQNEAQ (reference sequence). The trim removed 4 bases at V and 5 bases at J, leaving 4 bases unmatched. This CDR3 is 15 amino acids long. This clonotype was detected many times. As yet, its antigen is unknown. In TCRdb, the RACE reads were re-called with MiXCR into one record per CDR3 protein. The sample includes 370,000 or so distinct CDR3 sequences, 4.8% seen only once; the top ten take under 2.5%. This chain joins TRBV7-9 and TRBJ2-5; 13 bases align to TRBD2. The TCR was taken from a woman aged 45-65 years with alopecia areata. Some clones in this sample may be carry-over from other donors' samples. The input for sequencing was whole blood, taken in connection with sensitization to the hapten diphenylcyclopropenone (DPC). CDR3 amino acids: CASSSGLAGVETQYF. CDR3 coding DNA: TGTGCCAGCAGCTCCGGACTAGCGGGGGTGGAGACCCAGTACTTC.